This T cell receptor beta chain was captured in a study of breast tumors, draining lymph nodes, adjacent tissues. Study findings and constraints: Most tumor T cells seemingly derive from lymph node, then expand in tumor. Tumors had less TCR diversity than lymph nodes, more than nontumor tissue. The lymph node origin of tumor T cells was framed as consistent with a hypothesis, not demonstrated.

This clonotype appeared many times. The antigen remains unidentified. TCRdb independently ran MiXCR on the multiplex PCR reads; one entry per CDR3 protein. In the table there are 290,000 or so distinct CDR3 sequences, about 30% of which are singletons. From germline, CDR1 is SGHAT and CDR2 FQNNGV. The CDR3 has 13 residues. V lost 5 bases and J lost 7; bases outside the gene matches: 5. Breast cancer patients provided tissue from their axillary draining lymph nodes. The receptor was isolated from a female donor with breast cancer. Some clones in this sample may be carry-over from other donors' samples. The chain recombines TRBV11-2 with TRBJ2-1, with 7 positions matching TRBD2. The specimen sequenced was axillary lymph node tissue. The CDR3 loop reads CASSPSGGNEQFF. The CDR3 bases are TGTGCCAGCAGCCCTTCGGGAGGAAATGAGCAGTTCTTC.